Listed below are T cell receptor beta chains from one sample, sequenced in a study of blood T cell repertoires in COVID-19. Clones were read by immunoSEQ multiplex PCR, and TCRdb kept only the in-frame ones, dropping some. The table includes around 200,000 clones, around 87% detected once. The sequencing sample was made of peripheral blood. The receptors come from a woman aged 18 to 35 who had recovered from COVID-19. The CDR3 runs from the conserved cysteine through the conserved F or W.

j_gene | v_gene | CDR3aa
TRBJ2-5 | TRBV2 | CASRPGLAAQETQYF
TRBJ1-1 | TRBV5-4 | CASSPRTGETEAFF
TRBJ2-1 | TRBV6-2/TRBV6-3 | CASSYGFRNEQFF
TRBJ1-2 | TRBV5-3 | CARSCSGTGGVNYGYTF
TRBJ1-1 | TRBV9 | CASSVGSSPNTEAFF
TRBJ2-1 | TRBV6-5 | CAIRQGGVNEQFF
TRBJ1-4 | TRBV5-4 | CASSLDQTDTATNEKLFF
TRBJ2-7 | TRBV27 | CASSPGTGGVVEQYF
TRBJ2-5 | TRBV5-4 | CASSQGAGVMQETQYF
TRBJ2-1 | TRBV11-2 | CASSPQLAGDNNEQFF
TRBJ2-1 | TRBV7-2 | CASSPKLAGGYNEQFF
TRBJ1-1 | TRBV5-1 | CASGPAGGNTEAFF
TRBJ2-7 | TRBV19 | CASSPLTGSSEQYF
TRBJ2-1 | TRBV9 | CASSVTSGISSYNEQFF
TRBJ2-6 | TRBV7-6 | CASSSRGSGRRGANVLTF
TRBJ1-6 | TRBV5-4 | CASSFGRGGYNSPLHF
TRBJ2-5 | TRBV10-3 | CAIRPGRRDSTETQYF
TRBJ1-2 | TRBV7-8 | CATRTDYGYTF
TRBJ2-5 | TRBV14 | CASSQWGVQETQYF
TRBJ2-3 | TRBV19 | CASSIASGDQYF